This TCR beta chain appears in the sequencing data of a study of blood T cells in healthy people across ages. Points on this clonotype: Its target is not known.

Each donor was a healthy Caucasian individual from Russia, aged about 6 to 95. Isolation per sample recovered at least 7 million PBMCs. Trimming cost V 0 bases and J 8 bases, with 11 bases left between them. The CDR3 has 14 amino acids. The germline CDR1 and CDR2 sequences are LGHDT and YNNKEL (reference sequence). A second PCR, run for roughly 7 to 12 cycles, used a sample-barcoded 5' primer plus a J-beta primer mix. TCRdb itself ran the 5' RACE reads through MiXCR, one entry per CDR3 protein. Of some 1,000,000 distinct CDR3 sequences in the sample, almost 25% were seen once. Whole-study results and caveats: Strong correlation linked observed beta diversity and percent naive T cells.

The data were also submitted as part of a second study, on T cells of mothers and their children. That paper notes: Related pairs of mothers and children showed slightly higher, non-significant overlap versus unrelated pairs.

The chain recombines TRBV3-1 with TRBJ2-1; D is perhaps TRBD2 (5 bases). Sequenced material: blood. This TCR was recovered from a girl aged 2-10 years in good health. The CDR3 sequence: CASSQDLLAHEQFF. In DNA form, the CDR3 reads TGTGCCAGCAGCCAAGATCTGCTAGCACATGAGCAGTTCTTC.